The rows below give T cell receptor beta chains drawn from one sample of a study of CD8+ T cells in alopecia areata. The protocol was immunoSEQ multiplex PCR, while the TCRdb copy is restricted to in-frame clones and leaves out a portion. This sample has fewer than 250,000 clones, with 60% found just once. This specimen consisted of CD4+ T cells sorted from blood, obtained at week 24, from a patient treated with tofacitinib. These receptors all come from a human donor with alopecia areata. CDR3s include the opening cysteine and the closing phenylalanine or tryptophan. The order of the fields is clone size, V gene, D gene, J gene, CDR3 DNA, CDR3 protein. A D gene is named only where the DNA matches it firmly. Size values are once, few and many counts, or a class for expanded clones, and some rows have none.

clone_size: .
v_call: TRBV30
d_call: TRBD1
j_call: TRBJ2-3
cdr3_nt: TGTGCCTGGGGGGACAGGGATACGCAGTATTTT
cdr3_aa: CAWGDRDTQYF

clone_size: few
v_call: TRBV5-6
d_call: TRBD2
j_call: TRBJ2-3
cdr3_nt: TGTGCCAGCAGGCAGGGACTAGCGAGCCTCACAGATACGCAGTATTTT
cdr3_aa: CASRQGLASLTDTQYF

clone_size: .
v_call: TRBV30
d_call: .
j_call: TRBJ2-7
cdr3_nt: TGTGCCTGGAGTGACCTAATCGAGCAGTACTTC
cdr3_aa: CAWSDLIEQYF

clone_size: .
v_call: TRBV27
d_call: TRBD1
j_call: TRBJ1-5
cdr3_nt: TGTGCCAGCAGTTTAACCGGACAGGGAAGCAATCAGCCCCAGCATTTT
cdr3_aa: CASSLTGQGSNQPQHF

clone_size: .
v_call: TRBV6-4
d_call: TRBD2
j_call: TRBJ2-1
cdr3_nt: TGTGCCAGCAGTACCGGGACTAGCGGGAACAATGAGCAGTTCTTC
cdr3_aa: CASSTGTSGNNEQFF

clone_size: .
v_call: TRBV7-3
d_call: TRBD1
j_call: TRBJ1-1
cdr3_nt: TGTGCCAGCAGCACAGGGGCGCTGAACACTGAAGCTTTCTTT
cdr3_aa: CASSTGALNTEAFF

clone_size: .
v_call: TRBV29-1
d_call: .
j_call: TRBJ1-2
cdr3_nt: TGCAGCGTTGGACCGAGACAGACGTATGGCTACACCTTC
cdr3_aa: CSVGPRQTYGYTF

clone_size: .
v_call: TRBV30
d_call: .
j_call: TRBJ2-2
cdr3_nt: TGTGCCTGGAGATATAGAACCGGGGAGCTGTTTTTT
cdr3_aa: CAWRYRTGELFF

clone_size: .
v_call: TRBV29-1
d_call: .
j_call: TRBJ2-4
cdr3_nt: TGCAGCGTTGCCCAAAGGTTGGGCAAAAACATTCAGTACTTC
cdr3_aa: CSVAQRLGKNIQYF

clone_size: once
v_call: TRBV29-1
d_call: .
j_call: TRBJ1-5
cdr3_nt: TGCAGCGTTGAAGTTGGGGGCGGAGGTCAGCCCCAGCATTTT
cdr3_aa: CSVEVGGGGQPQHF

clone_size: .
v_call: TRBV7-9
d_call: .
j_call: TRBJ2-7
cdr3_nt: TGTGCCAGCAGCTTAGTAGGTGGGGGGCAGAGCTCCTACGAGCAGTACTTC
cdr3_aa: CASSLVGGGQSSYEQYF

clone_size: .
v_call: TRBV5-6
d_call: .
j_call: TRBJ1-5
cdr3_nt: TGTGCCAGCAGTTCCCCCCAGGGGACCCAGCATTTT
cdr3_aa: CASSSPQGTQHF

clone_size: .
v_call: TRBV29-1
d_call: .
j_call: TRBJ2-2
cdr3_nt: TGCAGCGGGGGGACCTCCACCGGGGAGCTGTTTTTT
cdr3_aa: CSGGTSTGELFF

clone_size: .
v_call: TRBV11-3
d_call: .
j_call: TRBJ2-1
cdr3_nt: TGTGCCAGCAGCTTCGGGGAATACTCTAAAGATGAGCAGTTCTTC
cdr3_aa: CASSFGEYSKDEQFF

clone_size: .
v_call: TRBV30
d_call: .
j_call: TRBJ2-3
cdr3_nt: TGTGCCTGGAGTAGAAGCATTGGATCGGTAGATACGCAGTATTTT
cdr3_aa: CAWSRSIGSVDTQYF

clone_size: .
v_call: TRBV7-6
d_call: .
j_call: TRBJ2-7
cdr3_nt: TGTGCCAGCAGCAGTGCCAAAAACAACTACGAGCAGTACTTC
cdr3_aa: CASSSAKNNYEQYF

clone_size: few
v_call: TRBV14
d_call: TRBD1
j_call: TRBJ1-2
cdr3_nt: TGTGCCAGCAGCCAAGAGACAGGGAGGTACTCTGGCTACACCTTC
cdr3_aa: CASSQETGRYSGYTF

clone_size: .
v_call: TRBV7-6
d_call: .
j_call: TRBJ2-3
cdr3_nt: TGTGCCAGCAGCTTAGGCGGGGCTCTCCCCTCAGATACGCAGTATTTT
cdr3_aa: CASSLGGALPSDTQYF

clone_size: .
v_call: TRBV29-1
d_call: .
j_call: TRBJ2-1
cdr3_nt: TGCAGCGTGTGGGGGCAGCGGGGTTACAATGAGCAGTTCTTC
cdr3_aa: CSVWGQRGYNEQFF

clone_size: .
v_call: TRBV7-2
d_call: .
j_call: TRBJ2-4
cdr3_nt: TGTGCCAGCAGCTTACCTGGGGGAGAGGGAAACATTCAGTACTTC
cdr3_aa: CASSLPGGEGNIQYF

clone_size: .
v_call: TRBV4-1
d_call: TRBD2
j_call: TRBJ2-3
cdr3_nt: TGCGCCAGCAGCCACACTCTAGCGGGAACAGATACGCAGTATTTT
cdr3_aa: CASSHTLAGTDTQYF

clone_size: .
v_call: TRBV18
d_call: .
j_call: TRBJ1-6
cdr3_nt: TGTGCCAGCTCACCACTCTCGGGTGGGGAGGATAATTCACCCCTCCACTTT
cdr3_aa: CASSPLSGGEDNSPLHF

clone_size: .
v_call: TRBV29-1
d_call: TRBD1
j_call: TRBJ1-1
cdr3_nt: TGCAGCGTTTCAAGGACAGGGAAGGGAACTGAAGCTTTCTTT
cdr3_aa: CSVSRTGKGTEAFF

clone_size: .
v_call: TRBV30
d_call: .
j_call: TRBJ1-6
cdr3_nt: TGTGCCTGGAGTATGTCTCAACTTTCACCCCTCCACTTT
cdr3_aa: CAWSMSQLSPLHF

clone_size: once
v_call: TRBV15
d_call: .
j_call: TRBJ2-7
cdr3_nt: TGTGCCACCAGCCGAGGCATTGAGGGGTCGTACTTC
cdr3_aa: CATSRGIEGSYF